This paragraph covers one TCR beta chain sequence. This entry comes from a study of blood T cell repertoires in COVID-19. Germline CDR1 reads SQVTM; CDR2 reads ANQGSEA. V was pared by 2 bases and J by 7 bases, with 16 bases between. The CDR3 spans 14 residues. Clones were sequenced by immunoSEQ multiplex PCR, and TCRdb holds only the in-frame ones, with some missing. The sample carries about 340,000 clones, around nine tenths recorded once. Sequencing was done on a sample of peripheral blood. V and J are TRBV29-1 and TRBJ2-3, with D perhaps TRBD2 (7 bases). This clonotype was obtained from a woman aged 55-69 years with COVID-19, enrolled during active disease. The CDR3 DNA is TGCAGCGTTGAATCACGGGGGGCAGGGTATACGCAGTATTTT. Amino acids: CSVESRGAGYTQYF.